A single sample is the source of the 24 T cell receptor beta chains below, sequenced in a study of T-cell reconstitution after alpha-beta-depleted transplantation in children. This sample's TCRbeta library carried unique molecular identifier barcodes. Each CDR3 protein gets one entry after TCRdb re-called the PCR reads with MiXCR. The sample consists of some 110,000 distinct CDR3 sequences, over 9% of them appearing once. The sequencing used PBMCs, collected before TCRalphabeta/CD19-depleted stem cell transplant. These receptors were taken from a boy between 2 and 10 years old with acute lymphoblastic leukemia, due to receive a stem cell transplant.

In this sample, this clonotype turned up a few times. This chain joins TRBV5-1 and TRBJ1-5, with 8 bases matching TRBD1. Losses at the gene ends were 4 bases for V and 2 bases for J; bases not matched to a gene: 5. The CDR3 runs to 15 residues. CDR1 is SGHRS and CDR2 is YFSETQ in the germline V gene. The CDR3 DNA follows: TGCGCCAGCAGCGTAGGACAGGGAGGCAATCAGCCCCAGCATTTT. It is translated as CASSVGQGGNQPQHF.

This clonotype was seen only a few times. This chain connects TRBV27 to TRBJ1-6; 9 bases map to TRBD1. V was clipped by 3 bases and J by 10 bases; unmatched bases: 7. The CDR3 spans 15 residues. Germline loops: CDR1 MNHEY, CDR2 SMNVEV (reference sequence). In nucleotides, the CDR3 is TGTGCCAGCAGTTTCCACCGGGACAGGGCCTCACCCCTCCACTTT. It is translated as CASSFHRDRASPLHF.

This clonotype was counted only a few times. The DNA of the CDR3 is TGTGCCAGCAGTTTCTCTAGCTCCTACGAGCAGTACTTC. Its protein product is CASSFSSSYEQYF. The chain couples TRBV28 to TRBJ2-7, with D uncertain. Trimming took 3 bases from V and 0 from J, leaving 6 bases between them. From germline, CDR1 is MDHEN and CDR2 SYDVKM. The CDR3 consists of 13 residues.

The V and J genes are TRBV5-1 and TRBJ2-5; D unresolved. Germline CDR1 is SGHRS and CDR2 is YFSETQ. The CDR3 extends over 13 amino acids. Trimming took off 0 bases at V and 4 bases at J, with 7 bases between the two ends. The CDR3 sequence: CASSLEPGETQYF. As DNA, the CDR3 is TGCGCCAGCAGCTTGGAGCCCGGAGAGACCCAGTACTTC.

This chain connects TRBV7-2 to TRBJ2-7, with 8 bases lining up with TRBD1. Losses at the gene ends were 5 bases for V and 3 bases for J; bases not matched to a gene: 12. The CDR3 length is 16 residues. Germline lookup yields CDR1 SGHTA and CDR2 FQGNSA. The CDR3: CASSPIGRGRFYEQYF. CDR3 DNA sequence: TGTGCCAGCAGCCCCATCGGCAGGGGGCGATTCTACGAGCAGTACTTC.

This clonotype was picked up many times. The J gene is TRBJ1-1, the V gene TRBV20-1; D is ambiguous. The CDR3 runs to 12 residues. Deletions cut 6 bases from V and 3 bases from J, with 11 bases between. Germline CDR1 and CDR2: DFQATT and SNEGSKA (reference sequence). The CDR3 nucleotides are TGCAGTGCCGGTTACTCAGACACTGAAGCTTTCTTT. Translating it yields CSAGYSDTEAFF.

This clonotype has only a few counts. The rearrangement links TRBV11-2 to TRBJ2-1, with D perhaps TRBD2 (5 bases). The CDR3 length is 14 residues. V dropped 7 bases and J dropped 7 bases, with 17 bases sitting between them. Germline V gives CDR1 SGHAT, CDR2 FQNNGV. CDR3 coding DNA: TGTGCCAGCACCCCCCTACGGGGTGGGAATGAGCAGTTCTTC. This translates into CASTPLRGGNEQFF. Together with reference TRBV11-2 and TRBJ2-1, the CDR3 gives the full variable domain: EAGVAQSPRYKIIEKRQSVAFWCNPISGHATLYWYQQILGQGPKLLIQFQNNGVVDDSQLPKDRFSAERLKGVDSTLKIQPAKLEDSAVYLCASTPLRGGNEQFFGPGTRLTVL.

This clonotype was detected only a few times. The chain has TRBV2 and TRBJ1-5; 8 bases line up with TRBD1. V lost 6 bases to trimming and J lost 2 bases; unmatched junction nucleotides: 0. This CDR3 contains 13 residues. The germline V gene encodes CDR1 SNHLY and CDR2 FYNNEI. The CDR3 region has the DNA TGTGCCAGCAGGGGACAGGGCAATCAGCCCCAGCATTTT. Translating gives CASRGQGNQPQHF.

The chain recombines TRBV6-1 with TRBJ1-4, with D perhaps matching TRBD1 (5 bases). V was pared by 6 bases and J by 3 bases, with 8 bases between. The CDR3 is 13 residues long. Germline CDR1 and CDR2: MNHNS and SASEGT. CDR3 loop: CASRDRANEKLFF. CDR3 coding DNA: TGTGCCAGCAGAGACAGAGCTAATGAAAAACTGTTTTTT.

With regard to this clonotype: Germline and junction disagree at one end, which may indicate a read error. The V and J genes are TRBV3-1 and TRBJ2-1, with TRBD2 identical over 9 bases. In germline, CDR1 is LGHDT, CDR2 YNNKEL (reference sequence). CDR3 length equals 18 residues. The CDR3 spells CTSSFQARGLARNNEQFF. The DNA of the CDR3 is TGTACCAGCAGTTTCCAGGCCCGGGGACTAGCAAGAAACAATGAGCAGTTCTTC.

The CDR3: CSARETSGFNEQFF. The DNA of the CDR3 is TGCAGTGCTAGAGAGACTAGCGGGTTTAATGAGCAGTTCTTC. This chain uses TRBV20-1 with TRBJ2-1, with 10 bases aligning to TRBD2. Germline CDR1 and CDR2: DFQATT and SNEGSKA (reference sequence). J was trimmed by 7 bases and V by 0 bases; bases with no gene match: 3. The CDR3 has 14 amino acids.

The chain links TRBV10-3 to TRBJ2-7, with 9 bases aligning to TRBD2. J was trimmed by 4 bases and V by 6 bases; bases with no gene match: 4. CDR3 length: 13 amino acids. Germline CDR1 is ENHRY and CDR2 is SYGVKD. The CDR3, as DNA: TGTGCCATCAGGACTAGCGGACTTTACGAGCAGTACTTC. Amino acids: CAIRTSGLYEQYF.

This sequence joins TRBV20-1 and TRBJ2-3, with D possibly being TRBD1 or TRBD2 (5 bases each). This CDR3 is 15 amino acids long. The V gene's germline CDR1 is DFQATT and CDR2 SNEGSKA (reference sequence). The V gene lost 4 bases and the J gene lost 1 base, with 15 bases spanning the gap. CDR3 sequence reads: CSAIPERGRTDTQYF. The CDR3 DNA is TGCAGTGCTATCCCGGAACGGGGACGCACAGATACGCAGTATTTT.

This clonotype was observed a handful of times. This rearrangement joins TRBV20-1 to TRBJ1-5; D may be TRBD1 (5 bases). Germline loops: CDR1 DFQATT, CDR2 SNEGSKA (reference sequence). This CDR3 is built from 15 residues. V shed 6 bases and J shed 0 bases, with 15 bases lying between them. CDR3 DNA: TGCAGTGCCCAGCATGGGGCCTATAGCAATCAGCCCCAGCATTTT. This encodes CSAQHGAYSNQPQHF.

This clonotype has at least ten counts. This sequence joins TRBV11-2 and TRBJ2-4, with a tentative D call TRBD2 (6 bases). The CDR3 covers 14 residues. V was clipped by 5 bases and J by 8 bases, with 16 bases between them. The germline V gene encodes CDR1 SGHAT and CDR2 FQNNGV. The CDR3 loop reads CASSPGVTFHIQYF. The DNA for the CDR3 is TGTGCCAGCAGCCCGGGGGTGACGTTTCACATTCAGTACTTC. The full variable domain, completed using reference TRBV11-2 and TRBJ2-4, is EAGVAQSPRYKIIEKRQSVAFWCNPISGHATLYWYQQILGQGPKLLIQFQNNGVVDDSQLPKDRFSAERLKGVDSTLKIQPAKLEDSAVYLCASSPGVTFHIQYFGAGTRLSVL.

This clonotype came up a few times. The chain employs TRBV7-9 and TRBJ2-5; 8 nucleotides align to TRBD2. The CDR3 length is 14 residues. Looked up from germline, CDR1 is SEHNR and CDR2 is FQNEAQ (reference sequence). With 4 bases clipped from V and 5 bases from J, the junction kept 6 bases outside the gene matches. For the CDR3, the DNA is TGTGCCAGCAGCTCTCCGACTAGCGTGGAGACCCAGTACTTC. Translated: CASSSPTSVETQYF.

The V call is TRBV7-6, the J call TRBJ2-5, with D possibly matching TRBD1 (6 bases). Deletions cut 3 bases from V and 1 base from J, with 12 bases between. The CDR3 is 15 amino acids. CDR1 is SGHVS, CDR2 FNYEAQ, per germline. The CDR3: CASSFSPRGQETQYF. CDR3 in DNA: TGTGCCAGCAGCTTCTCCCCCAGGGGCCAAGAGACCCAGTACTTC.

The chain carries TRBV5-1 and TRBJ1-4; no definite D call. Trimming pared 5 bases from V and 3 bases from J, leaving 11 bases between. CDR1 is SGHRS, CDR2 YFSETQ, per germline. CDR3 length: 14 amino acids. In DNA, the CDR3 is TGCGCCAGCAGTAGGGAGGCAGCTAATGAAAAACTGTTTTTT. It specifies CASSREAANEKLFF. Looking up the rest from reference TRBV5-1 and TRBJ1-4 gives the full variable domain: KAGVTQTPRYLIKTRGQQVTLSCSPISGHRSVSWYQQTPGQGLQFLFEYFSETQRNKGNFPGRFSGRQFSNSRSEMNVSTLELGDSALYLCASSREAANEKLFFGSGTQLSVL.

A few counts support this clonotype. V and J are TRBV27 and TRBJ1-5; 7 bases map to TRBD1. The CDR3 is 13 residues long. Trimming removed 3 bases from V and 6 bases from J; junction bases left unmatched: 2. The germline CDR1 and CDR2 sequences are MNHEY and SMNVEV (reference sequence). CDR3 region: CASSFRGSQPQHF. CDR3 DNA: TGTGCCAGCAGTTTCAGGGGGTCTCAGCCCCAGCATTTT.

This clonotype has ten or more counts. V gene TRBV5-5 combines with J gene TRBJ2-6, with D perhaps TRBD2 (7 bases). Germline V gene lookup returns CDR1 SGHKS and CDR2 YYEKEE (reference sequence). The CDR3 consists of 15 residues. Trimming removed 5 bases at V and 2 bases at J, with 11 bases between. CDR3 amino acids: CASSRGGTGANVLTF. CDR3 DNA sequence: TGTGCCAGCAGTCGCGGGGGCACTGGGGCCAACGTCCTGACTTTC.

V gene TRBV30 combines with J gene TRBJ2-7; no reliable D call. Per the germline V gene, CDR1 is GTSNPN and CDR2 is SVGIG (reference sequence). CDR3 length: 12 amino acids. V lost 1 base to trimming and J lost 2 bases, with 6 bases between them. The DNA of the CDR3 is TGTGCCTGGAGTGACTATACCTACGAGCAGTACTTC. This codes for CAWSDYTYEQYF.

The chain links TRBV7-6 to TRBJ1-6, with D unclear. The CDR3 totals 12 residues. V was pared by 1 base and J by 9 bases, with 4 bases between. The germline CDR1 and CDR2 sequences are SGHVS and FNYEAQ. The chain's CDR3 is CASSLDSSPLHF. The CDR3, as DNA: TGTGCCAGCAGCTTAGACTCTTCACCCCTCCACTTT.

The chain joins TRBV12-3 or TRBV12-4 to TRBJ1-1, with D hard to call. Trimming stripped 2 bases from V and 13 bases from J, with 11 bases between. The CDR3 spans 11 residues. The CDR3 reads CASSLSESVFF. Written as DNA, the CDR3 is TGTGCCAGCAGTTTATCAGAAAGCGTTTTCTTT.

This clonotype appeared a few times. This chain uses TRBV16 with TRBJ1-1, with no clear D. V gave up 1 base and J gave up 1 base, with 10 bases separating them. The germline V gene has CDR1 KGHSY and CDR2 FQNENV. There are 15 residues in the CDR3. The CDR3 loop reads CASSQFMGRNTEAFF. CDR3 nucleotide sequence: TGTGCCAGCAGCCAATTTATGGGCAGGAACACTGAAGCTTTCTTT.